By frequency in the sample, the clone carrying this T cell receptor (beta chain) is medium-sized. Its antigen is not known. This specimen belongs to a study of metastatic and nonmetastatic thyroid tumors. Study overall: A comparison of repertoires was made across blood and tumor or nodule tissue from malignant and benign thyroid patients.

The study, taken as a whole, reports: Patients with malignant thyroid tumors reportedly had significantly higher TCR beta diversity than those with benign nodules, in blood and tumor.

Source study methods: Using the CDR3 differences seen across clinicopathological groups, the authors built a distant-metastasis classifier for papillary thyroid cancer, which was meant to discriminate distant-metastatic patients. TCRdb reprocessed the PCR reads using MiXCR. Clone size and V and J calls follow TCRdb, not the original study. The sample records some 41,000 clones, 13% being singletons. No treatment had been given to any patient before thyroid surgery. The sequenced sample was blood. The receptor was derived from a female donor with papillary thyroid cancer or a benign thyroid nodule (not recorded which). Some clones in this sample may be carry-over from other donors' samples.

CDR3 bases: TGTGCCAGCAGTCCCGCGGGAATCGGCTCCGAGCAGTACTTC. Translated, it gives CASSPAGIGSEQYF. This chain uses TRBV27 with TRBJ2-7, with D tentatively TRBD2 (6 bases). The CDR3 totals 14 residues. Deletions cut 5 bases from V and 6 bases from J, with 17 bases between. CDR1 MNHEY and CDR2 SMNVEV come from the germline V gene (reference sequence).